This T cell receptor beta chain derives from a study of blood T cell repertoires in COVID-19. About the study: The origin of the acute and convalescent COVID-19 samples was the United States, Italy and Spain.

Method: immunoSEQ multiplex PCR; TCRdb's copy keeps in-frame clones and lacks some. The sample holds 200,000 to 300,000 clones; roughly 86% are singletons and the top ten take under 2%. The CDR3 runs to 14 residues. Per the germline V gene, CDR1 is SGHDT and CDR2 is YYEEEE. The V end lost 1 base, the J end lost 2 bases, and 10 bases lay between the germline ends. The chain uses TRBV5-6 and TRBJ2-7, with a tentative D call TRBD2 (5 bases). This TCR was recovered from a woman aged 60-75 years who had recovered from COVID-19. Sequenced sample: peripheral blood. CDR3 nucleotides: TGTGCCAGCAGCTTGCTGGGAGCGACCTACGAGCAGTACTTC. This encodes CASSLLGATYEQYF.